The 16 T cell receptor beta chains presented below share a single source sample, sequenced in a study of T cell responses to AZD1222 COVID-19 vaccine. Only in-frame clones appear in the TCRdb table, and some are missing; sequencing was by immunoSEQ multiplex PCR. The sample yields some 86,000 clones, 65% to 85% seen once. The specimen comprised peripheral blood, sampled on day 0 of AZD1222 vaccination. Receptors were obtained from an adult in good health.

This clone is a singleton in its sample. This chain joins TRBV12-3 or TRBV12-4 and TRBJ1-4; D gene ambiguous. Trimming pared 0 bases from V and 8 bases from J, leaving 4 bases between. CDR3 size: 12 residues. As DNA, the CDR3 is TGTGCCAGCAGTTTAGCATCGGAAAAACTGTTTTTT. Translating gives CASSLASEKLFF.

V usage is TRBV7-2 and J usage is TRBJ2-1; TRBD2 agrees at 13 bases. With 4 bases clipped from V and 8 bases from J, the junction kept 5 bases outside the gene matches. CDR1 is SGHTA and CDR2 is FQGNSA in the germline V gene. This CDR3 has 15 amino acids. This CDR3 reads CASSSRTSGSDEQFF. CDR3 bases: TGTGCCAGCAGCTCCCGGACTAGCGGGAGCGATGAGCAGTTCTTC.

The rearrangement uses TRBV7-8 and TRBJ1-1, with TRBD1 matching over 9 bases. Trimming took 5 bases from V and 7 from J; bases not matched to a gene: 11. CDR3 length: 15 amino acids. Germline V CDR1 and CDR2: SGHVS, FQNEAQ. This chain's CDR3 is CASSPPTGGRYEAFF. In DNA form, the CDR3 reads TGTGCCAGCAGCCCACCGACAGGGGGACGGTATGAAGCTTTCTTT. Full variable domain (rest looked up from reference TRBV7-8 and TRBJ1-1): GAGVSQSPRYKVAKRGQDVALRCDPISGHVSLFWYQQALGQGPEFLTYFQNEAQLDKSGLPSDRFFAERPEGSVSTLKIQRTQQEDSAVYLCASSPPTGGRYEAFFGQGTRLTVV.

J is TRBJ2-3 and V is TRBV5-1; 9 positions match TRBD1. This CDR3 contains 17 residues. V lost 4 bases, J lost 4 bases, and 13 bases stayed unmatched. Germline loops: CDR1 SGHRS, CDR2 YFSETQ. CDR3 residues: CASSPIQGQGSADTQYF. The CDR3 DNA reads as TGCGCCAGCAGCCCGATCCAGGGACAGGGTAGCGCAGATACGCAGTATTTT.

CDR3 loop: CSASASLQGAIYGYTF. The CDR3, as DNA: TGCAGTGCTAGTGCATCACTACAGGGGGCGATCTATGGCTACACCTTC. The J gene is TRBJ1-2, the V gene TRBV20-1, with 9 bases matching TRBD1. Germline assignment: CDR1 DFQATT and CDR2 SNEGSKA (reference sequence). This CDR3 region has 16 residues. After removal of 3 bases from V and 4 bases from J, the junction contained 12 bases not matched to a gene.

The V and J genes are TRBV27 and TRBJ1-1; D may be TRBD1 (6 bases). There are 18 residues in the CDR3. Trimming took off 4 bases at V and 3 bases at J, with 24 bases between the two ends. Germline lookup yields CDR1 MNHEY and CDR2 SMNVEV (reference sequence). The CDR3 is CASSSRSFGRGKDTEAFF. Written as DNA, the CDR3 is TGTGCCAGCAGTTCACGATCGTTCGGCAGGGGCAAGGACACTGAAGCTTTCTTT.

The J gene is TRBJ2-5, the V gene TRBV4-1; TRBD2 matches 11 bases. J gave up 4 bases and V 4 bases, and 8 bases lay outside the gene matches. Per the germline V gene, CDR1 is MGHRA and CDR2 is YSYEKL. This CDR3 is 16 amino acids long. The CDR3 is CASSPLAGGLGETQYF. For the CDR3, the DNA is TGCGCCAGCAGCCCGCTAGCGGGAGGTTTAGGAGAGACCCAGTACTTC.

The chain is built from TRBV11-2 and TRBJ1-1; D gene ambiguous. Germline V gene data show CDR1 as SGHAT and CDR2 as FQNNGV. There are 13 residues in the CDR3. V gave up 3 bases and J gave up 3 bases, with 8 bases separating them. CDR3 bases: TGTGCCAGCAGCTTGGCCTTGGACACTGAAGCTTTCTTT. Protein: CASSLALDTEAFF.

This chain connects TRBV19 to TRBJ2-1; 9 nucleotides line up with TRBD2. V dropped 4 bases and J dropped 7; count of bases not matched to a gene: 8. CDR1 is LNHDA and CDR2 is SQIVND in the germline V gene (reference sequence). The CDR3 runs 15 residues. The CDR3 bases are TGTGCCAGTAGTACGGGTAGCGGGAGATGGAATGAGCAGTTCTTC. It is translated as CASSTGSGRWNEQFF.

This chain joins TRBV27 and TRBJ1-3, with TRBD1 as a possible D gene (5 bases). CDR1 and CDR2 from the germline V gene are MNHEY and SMNVEV (reference sequence). This CDR3 contains 13 residues. V gave up 4 bases and J gave up 4 bases, with 8 bases separating them. The CDR3 DNA sequence: TGTGCCAGCAGTTCAGGGAGAGGAAACACCATATATTTT. It is translated as CASSSGRGNTIYF.

The V gene is TRBV6-5, the J gene TRBJ1-3; the D gene is possibly TRBD1 (6 bases). CDR3 length: 14 residues. The germline V gene encodes CDR1 MNHEY and CDR2 SVGAGI. Trimming left V 6 bases short and J 8 bases short, with 17 bases between. The CDR3 DNA follows: TGTGCCAGCAGAAGGAAGCGGGACATAGACACCATATATTTT. It encodes CASRRKRDIDTIYF.

The chain is built from TRBV25-1 and TRBJ2-7; 12 positions agree with TRBD2. The ends lost 4 bases at V and 3 bases at J; junction bases unmatched: 7. CDR3 length equals 16 residues. Germline V gene lookup returns CDR1 MGHDK and CDR2 SYGVNS. Written as DNA, the CDR3 is TGTGCCAGCAGTGTACTAGCGGGGGGCGTTTACTACGAGCAGTACTTC. It is translated as CASSVLAGGVYYEQYF.

The V and J genes are TRBV27 and TRBJ2-5; D might be TRBD2 (6 bases). With 4 bases removed from V and 2 bases from J, the gap between germline ends came to 8 bases. The germline gives CDR1 MNHEY, CDR2 SMNVEV (reference sequence). This CDR3 is built from 13 residues. The CDR3 DNA sequence: TGTGCCAGCAGTTGGCGGGGACAAGAGACCCAGTACTTC. Its protein is CASSWRGQETQYF.

The chain has TRBV2 and TRBJ2-1; TRBD1 aligns across 7 bases. V dropped 4 bases and J dropped 3; count of bases not matched to a gene: 6. This CDR3 spans 15 amino acids. Looked up from germline, CDR1 is SNHLY and CDR2 is FYNNEI. The CDR3 nucleotides are TGTGCCAGCAGTGCCCTGACAGGGAACTACAATGAGCAGTTCTTC. Protein: CASSALTGNYNEQFF.

This clone was observed a handful of times. V gene TRBV19 combines with J gene TRBJ1-1; tentative D call: TRBD1 (5 bases). CDR3 size: 14 residues. CDR1 LNHDA and CDR2 SQIVND come from the germline V gene (reference sequence). V lost 7 bases and J lost 1, with 13 bases in between. The CDR3 DNA sequence: TGTGCCAGTATCGCCAGGACACCGAACACTGAAGCTTTCTTT. Its protein is CASIARTPNTEAFF.

This clone showed up just a few times. This rearrangement joins TRBV20-1 to TRBJ2-3, with 8 bases identical to TRBD2. Germline V gene sequence: CDR1 DFQATT, CDR2 SNEGSKA (reference sequence). The CDR3 totals 16 residues. V was clipped by 3 bases and J by 6 bases; unmatched bases: 14. CDR3 nucleotides: TGCAGTGCTAGTAGGGAAGCGGGGGTGACACATGATACGCAGTATTTT. Translation gives CSASREAGVTHDTQYF.